One and the same sample provided the 20 T cell receptor beta chains below, sequenced in a study of cytomegalovirus exposure and HLA in healthy donors. Vbeta (60) and Jbeta (13) primers were used in the PCR. Produced via immunoSEQ multiplex PCR; TCRdb's table is partial and in-frame only. The data contain about 140,000 clones, over 75% of them seen just once; the ten biggest clones take up around 0.51%. Source material: PBMCs. These receptor sequences come from a woman aged 40 to 50 in good health and CMV-seronegative.

This sequence joins TRBV27 and TRBJ2-7, with D perhaps TRBD1 (6 bases). The germline V and J ends were trimmed by 3 bases and 6 bases, with 18 bases remaining between them. Germline CDR1 is MNHEY and CDR2 is SMNVEV (reference sequence). The CDR3 loop spans 15 amino acids. The CDR3: CASSLRRQATGEQYF. For the CDR3, the DNA is TGTGCCAGCAGTTTGAGGAGACAGGCTACTGGCGAGCAGTACTTC.

This clone was found a few times. Mismatch with germline at one junction end may stem from a read error. This chain joins TRBV7-9 and TRBJ1-3; D call uncertain. CDR3 size: 14 residues. CDR1 and CDR2 (germline): SEHNR, FQNEAQ (reference sequence). The CDR3 loop is CSSSLDSTLNTIYF. CDR3 DNA sequence: TGTTCCAGCAGCTTAGACTCAACCCTTAACACCATATATTTT.

V is TRBV6-5 and J is TRBJ2-2; no firm D call. The length of the CDR3 is 12 residues. V was trimmed by 6 bases and J by 8 bases, leaving 10 bases between them. Germline V gene sequence: CDR1 MNHEY, CDR2 SVGAGI. In DNA form, the CDR3 reads TGTGCCAGCAGCCGCCTCGGGGGGGAGCTGTTTTTT. Translating gives CASSRLGGELFF.

The sample holds one count of this clone. The V gene is TRBV6-5, the J gene TRBJ1-4; TRBD1 agrees at 8 bases. V dropped 6 bases and J dropped 8; count of bases not matched to a gene: 11. CDR3 size: 15 residues. Germline CDR1 MNHEY, CDR2 SVGAGI. CDR3 bases: TGTGCCAGCAGCCCTGGACAGGGTATATACGAAAAACTGTTTTTT. This gives the protein CASSPGQGIYEKLFF.

This rearrangement joins TRBV6-5 to TRBJ2-7; the D gene is possibly TRBD1 (6 bases). The CDR3 runs 16 residues. V lost 0 bases and J 1 base, leaving 13 bases between the germline ends. Per the germline V gene, CDR1 is MNHEY and CDR2 is SVGAGI. The CDR3 DNA reads TGTGCCAGCAGTTACTCGATTGCCACAGGGTCCTACGAGCAGTACTTC. Translation: CASSYSIATGSYEQYF.

This clone showed up just a few times. The chain employs TRBV30 and TRBJ2-1; tentative D call: TRBD2 (5 bases). V lost 3 bases to trimming and J lost 12 bases, with 18 bases between them. Per germline, CDR1 GTSNPN and CDR2 SVGIG (reference sequence). The CDR3 sequence is 13 residues long. In DNA, the CDR3 is TGTGCCTGGAGCCCCACCCCCAGCGGCCGGCAGTTCTTC. It translates to CAWSPTPSGRQFF.

CDR3 sequence: CASSQVDQRNIQYF. The CDR3 nucleotides read TGTGCCAGCAGCCAAGTCGACCAGAGGAACATTCAGTACTTC. This rearrangement joins TRBV4-2 to TRBJ2-4, with D uncertain. Trimming cost V 1 base and J 7 bases, with 11 bases left between them. Germline V CDR1 and CDR2: LGHNA, YNFKEQ. The CDR3 length is 14 residues.

This sequence joins TRBV18 and TRBJ2-7; TRBD2 aligns across 8 bases. The CDR3 totals 14 residues. Germline V gives CDR1 KGHSH, CDR2 LQKENI. V trimming: 2 bases; J trimming: 3 bases; junction bases outside the gene matches: 3. The CDR3 region is CASSPSAGGYEQYF. The CDR3 coding sequence is TGTGCCAGCTCACCATCCGCGGGAGGCTACGAGCAGTACTTC.

The chain joins TRBV11-3 to TRBJ2-2; 10 bases are a match to TRBD1. There are 16 residues in the CDR3. Germline CDR1 is SGHNT and CDR2 is YENEEA. Trimming at V came to 2 bases and at J to 6 bases, leaving 6 bases not matched to a gene. The CDR3, as DNA: TGTGCCAGCAGCTTATGGGACAGGGGTAGCGCCGGGGAGCTGTTTTTT. It codes for CASSLWDRGSAGELFF.

J is TRBJ1-4 and V is TRBV25-1; D is unclear. Per germline, CDR1 MGHDK and CDR2 SYGVNS. The CDR3 has 14 amino acids. Trimming removed 2 bases from V and 8 bases from J, with 12 bases in between. DNA for the CDR3: TGTGCCAGCAGTGAAGATCCGGGTAGGGAAAAACTGTTTTTT. Translated: CASSEDPGREKLFF.

The chain has TRBV7-9 and TRBJ2-7, with 10 bases aligning to TRBD2. There are 14 residues in the CDR3. Germline CDR1 and CDR2: SEHNR and FQNEAQ (reference sequence). The V and J ends lost 3 bases and 7 bases, in that order; junction bases with no gene match: 6. The CDR3 nucleotides read TGTGCCAGCAGCTTGGGACTAGCGAGCCGTGAGCAGTACTTC. This encodes CASSLGLASREQYF.

The gene calls are TRBV19 and TRBJ2-7; 9 bases line up with TRBD1. The germline V gene has CDR1 LNHDA and CDR2 SQIVND (reference sequence). The length of the CDR3 is 14 residues. After removal of 6 bases from V and 5 bases from J, the junction contained 8 bases not matched to a gene. CDR3 nucleotide sequence: TGTGCCAGTAGCCCGGGACAGGGACCTAACGAGCAGTACTTC. Encoded protein: CASSPGQGPNEQYF.

The chain combines TRBV11-3 with TRBJ2-7; tentatively, D is TRBD1 (7 bases). Germline-derived CDR1 and CDR2 are SGHNT and YENEEA. CDR3 length: 14 residues. V lost 3 bases to trimming and J lost 4 bases, with 13 bases between them. CDR3 sequence reads: CASSFGGGYYEQYF. DNA for the CDR3: TGTGCCAGCAGCTTCGGAGGGGGCTATTACGAGCAGTACTTC. The whole variable domain, filled in from reference TRBV11-3 and TRBJ2-7, reads EAGVVQSPRYKIIEKKQPVAFWCNPISGHNTLYWYLQNLGQGPELLIRYENEEAVDDSQLPKDRFSAERLKGVDSTLKIQPAELGDSAVYLCASSFGGGYYEQYFGPGTRLTVT.

The CDR3 sequence is CASSSGTSGRPYNEQFF. CDR3 DNA: TGTGCCAGCAGCTCCGGGACTAGCGGGCGTCCCTACAATGAGCAGTTCTTC. The chain couples TRBV13 to TRBJ2-1, with 12 positions matching TRBD2. Looked up from germline, CDR1 is PRHDT and CDR2 is FYEKMQ (reference sequence). The CDR3 is 17 residues long. J gave up 2 bases and V 4 bases, and 6 bases lay outside the gene matches. The full variable domain, rest sourced from reference TRBV13 and TRBJ2-1, is AAGVIQSPRHLIKEKRETATLKCYPIPRHDTVYWYQQGPGQDPQFLISFYEKMQSDKGSIPDRFSAQQFSDYHSELNMSSLELGDSALYFCASSSGTSGRPYNEQFFGPGTRLTVL.

The chain is built from TRBV9 and TRBJ2-2; 9 nucleotides match TRBD2. Germline V gene lookup returns CDR1 SGDLS and CDR2 YYNGEE. V lost 1 base and J lost 0; bases outside the gene matches: 1. The length of the CDR3 is 16 residues. The CDR3 loop reads CASSVSSGTNTGELFF. CDR3 bases: TGTGCCAGCAGCGTATCTAGCGGGACGAACACCGGGGAGCTGTTTTTT.

J is TRBJ1-2 and V is TRBV5-1; 8 nucleotides line up with TRBD1. The CDR3 has 15 amino acids. With V trimmed by 3 bases and J by 4 bases, 8 bases remained unmatched. Germline lookup yields CDR1 SGHRS and CDR2 YFSETQ. CDR3 sequence: CASSSGQGGSYGYTF. The CDR3, as DNA: TGCGCCAGCAGCTCAGGACAGGGCGGGAGCTATGGCTACACCTTC.

The chain combines TRBV5-1 with TRBJ2-5, with D perhaps TRBD1 (5 bases). This CDR3 contains 13 residues. Trimming took off 4 bases at V and 1 base at J, with 8 bases between the two ends. From germline, CDR1 is SGHRS and CDR2 YFSETQ. In nucleotides, the CDR3 is TGCGCCAGCAGCAGGGGCTCCCAAGAGACCCAGTACTTC. Protein: CASSRGSQETQYF. The full variable domain, rest sourced from reference TRBV5-1 and TRBJ2-5, is KAGVTQTPRYLIKTRGQQVTLSCSPISGHRSVSWYQQTPGQGLQFLFEYFSETQRNKGNFPGRFSGRQFSNSRSEMNVSTLELGDSALYLCASSRGSQETQYFGPGTRLLVL.

V is TRBV6-8 and J is TRBJ1-3; no reliable D call. Trimming took off 6 bases at V and 0 bases at J, with 12 bases between the two ends. Germline V gene data show CDR1 as MNHGY and CDR2 as SAAAGT. The length of the CDR3 is 15 residues. The CDR3 spells CASRPGPSSGNTIYF. CDR3 nucleotides: TGTGCCAGCAGGCCCGGTCCTAGCTCTGGAAACACCATATATTTT.

The CDR3 DNA reads as TGCGCCAGCAGCGTGACAGGGTCCTCTGGAAACACCATATATTTT. Translated, it gives CASSVTGSSGNTIYF. The chain joins TRBV5-1 to TRBJ1-3; 7 nucleotides line up with TRBD1. Germline loops: CDR1 SGHRS, CDR2 YFSETQ. CDR3 length: 15 amino acids. With V trimmed by 4 bases and J by 0 bases, 4 bases remained unmatched.

The CDR3 coding sequence is TGTGCCAGCACCGGACAGTCGGAGACCCAGTACTTC. Translating it yields CASTGQSETQYF. This chain uses TRBV5-6 with TRBJ2-5; a possible D gene is TRBD1 (6 bases). Germline lookup yields CDR1 SGHDT and CDR2 YYEEEE. This CDR3 spans 12 amino acids. Trimming took off 6 bases at V and 5 bases at J, with 11 bases between the two ends.